The source of this TCR beta chain is a study of identical twins. TCRdb re-analysed the 5' RACE reads in MiXCR, keeping a single row per CDR3 protein. The sample consists of hundreds of thousands of distinct CDR3 sequences, 8.5% to 9.5% of them appearing once. The CDR3 is made up of 17 amino acids. CDR1 SEHNR and CDR2 FQNEAQ come from the germline V gene (reference sequence). On this clonotype itself: Just one base apart from a much larger clone, this may be a read error.

The sample was also linked to a second study, of yellow fever vaccine responses in identical twins.

This TCR derives from a woman aged 18 to 35 in good health. The chain joins TRBV7-9 to TRBJ2-7, with 11 bases fitting TRBD2. Sequenced: PBMCs. The CDR3 sequence: CASSPTYQTSGDYEQCF. The CDR3, as DNA: TGTGCCAGCAGCCCTACTTACCAGACTAGCGGGGACTACGAGCAGTGCTTC.